Listed here is a single T cell receptor (beta chain). The antigen is not known. The data are from a study of cytomegalovirus exposure and HLA in healthy donors. General study results and limits: Reports described diagnosis of cytomegalovirus status by the classifier as highly specific and sensitive.

The CDR3 length is 15 residues. The germline V gene encodes CDR1 SGHRS and CDR2 YFSETQ. Trimming removed 3 bases from V and 7 bases from J; junction bases left unmatched: 12. PCR employed 60 Vbeta and 13 Jbeta primers. This table comes from immunoSEQ multiplex PCR, and its TCRdb copy is limited to in-frame clones, with some not included. The sample contains about 190,000 clones, more than 80% of which appear only once. The sequenced sample was PBMCs. This clonotype was obtained from a boy between 5 and 17 years old in good health and CMV-seronegative. This rearrangement joins TRBV5-1 to TRBJ2-7, with 8 bases matching TRBD1. The CDR3 sequence is CASSSQGQGAGEQYF. As DNA, the CDR3 is TGCGCCAGCAGCTCCCAAGGGCAGGGGGCAGGAGAGCAGTACTTC.